Only one count was recorded for the clone carrying this TCR beta chain. One end of the junction is discordant with germline, which a read error may explain. These data come from a study of shared clonotypes between healthy human individuals. CD45RO negativity and positive selection for CCR7 defined naive CD8 cells, a population that excluded terminally differentiated effector memory CD45RA+ cells. Only in-frame clones appear in the TCRdb table, and some are missing; sequencing was by immunoSEQ multiplex PCR. The repertoire holds around 580,000 clones, with 95% to 98% as singletons. The CDR3 contains 16 residues. Germline V gene sequence: CDR1 SEHNR, CDR2 FQNEAQ (reference sequence).

Source material: naive CD8+ T cells sorted from blood. The receptor's source is a man aged 25 to 40 in good health. The chain has TRBV7-9 and TRBJ2-6; 7 bases line up with TRBD2. The CDR3 DNA reads TGTGCCAGCAGCGGGCCGGGAGGTCCTGGGGCCAACGTCCTGATTTTC. Its translation is CASSGPGGPGANVLIF. Drawing the rest from reference TRBV7-9 and TRBJ2-6, the complete variable domain is DTGVSQNPRHKITKRGQNVTFRCDPISEHNRLYWYRQTLGQGPEFLTYFQNEAQLEKSRLLSDRFSAERPKGSFSTLEIQRTEQGDSAMYLCASSGPGGPGANVLIFGAGSRLTVL.